Below, one T cell receptor (beta chain) is given with its context. Its antigen is currently unknown. This entry comes from a study of CD8+ T cells in alopecia areata. Trimming left V 3 bases short and J 4 bases short, with 13 bases between. This CDR3 contains 15 residues. Study observations and caveats: Researchers reported that TCR sharing among patients proved less clear than in mice, possibly HLA-linked. Higher clonality than in normal scalp was seen in lesional scalp, especially alopecia totalis/universalis. Many expanded lesional clones persisted during tofacitinib (in both scalp and blood).

The treatment: oral pan-JAK inhibitor, 5-10 mg twice daily. It was cDNA, reverse transcribed from extracted RNA, that served as the sequencing template. TCRdb's copy holds only in-frame clones and misses some; the assay was immunoSEQ multiplex PCR. This sample has about 110,000 clones; 84% occur once, and the top ten carry less than 30%. The chain carries TRBV23-1 and TRBJ1-5, with a weak D call TRBD1 (5 bases). TRBV23-1 is known as an ORF, though its function is uncertain. This sequence was found in a human donor with alopecia areata. The material was CD8+ T cells sorted from blood, obtained at week 24, from a patient treated with tofacitinib. CDR3 residues: CASSQKTVGNQPQHF. CDR3 DNA: TGCGCCAGCAGTCAGAAGACAGTGGGGAATCAGCCCCAGCATTTT.